This T cell receptor beta chain comes out of a study of T cells in Graves' hyperthyroidism and ophthalmopathy. Using RNA transcripts as the source, TCR beta CDR3 regions were amplified. Primed by the HTBI set, a first-round RT-PCR was run on the TCR CDR3. MiXCR was run by TCRdb on the multiplex PCR reads, yielding one entry per CDR3 protein. The sample has about 610,000 distinct CDR3 sequences, about 45% seen once; the top ten hold 7.5% to 8.5%. The length of the CDR3 is 14 residues. The J segment lost 5 bases and the V segment lost 6 bases, leaving 12 bases of the junction unmatched. Germline loops: CDR1 DFQATT, CDR2 SNEGSKA (reference sequence). Many counts were recorded for this clonotype.

The origin of this receptor is a young woman with Graves' hyperthyroidism. The sequencing sample was made of peripheral blood or thyroid tissue (not recorded which). The chain combines TRBV20-1 with TRBJ1-1; 7 positions match TRBD1. The CDR3 sequence is CSATGTEGPTEAFF. In DNA, the CDR3 is TGCAGTGCGACCGGGACAGAGGGTCCTACTGAAGCTTTCTTT.